A single sample is the source of the 15 T cell receptor beta chains below, sequenced in a study of shared clonotypes between healthy human individuals. Using immunoSEQ multiplex PCR, the repertoire was profiled, and TCRdb retains in-frame clones only, with some absent. Counted here are fewer than 400,000 clones, approximately 79% occurring once; the ten biggest clones make up about 9.3%. Sequencing was performed on memory CD4+ T cells sorted from blood. The subset was: CD45RA-negative fraction. The source is a man aged 25-45 years in good health.

This clone was observed many times. For the CDR3, the DNA is TGTGCCAGCCGGGACCTTGACGAGCAGTACTTC. It encodes CASRDLDEQYF. J is TRBJ2-7 and V is TRBV2; the D gene could be TRBD1 or TRBD2 (5 bases each). Trimming pared 8 bases from V and 5 bases from J, leaving 10 bases between. Looked up from germline, CDR1 is SNHLY and CDR2 is FYNNEI. The CDR3 has 11 residues. Full variable domain (remainder filled in from reference TRBV2 and TRBJ2-7): EPEVTQTPSHQVTQMGQEVILRCVPISNHLYFYWYRQILGQKVEFLVSFYNNEISEKSEIFDDQFSVERPDGSNFTLKIRSTKLEDSAMYFCASRDLDEQYFGPGTRLTVT.

In its sample, this clone was seen many times. The chain combines TRBV28 with TRBJ2-1; D not resolved. V was clipped by 6 bases and J by 4 bases, with 10 bases between them. The CDR3 spans 13 residues. Germline CDR1 is MDHEN and CDR2 is SYDVKM. The CDR3 sequence is CASRPPGYNEQFF. The CDR3 nucleotides are TGTGCCAGCAGACCTCCGGGTTACAATGAGCAGTTCTTC.

This chain connects TRBV7-2 to TRBJ2-5; no firm D call. Trimming took off 2 bases at V and 5 bases at J, with 12 bases between the two ends. CDR1 is SGHTA and CDR2 is FQGNSA in the germline V gene. The CDR3 runs to 14 residues. This CDR3 is CASSLSPRAETQYF. CDR3 DNA sequence: TGTGCCAGCAGCTTAAGTCCCCGAGCGGAGACCCAGTACTTC.

The V gene is TRBV14, the J gene TRBJ2-5, with D tentatively TRBD1 (6 bases). Trimming took 0 bases from V and 2 from J, leaving 10 bases between them. The germline gives CDR1 SGHDN, CDR2 FVKESK. The CDR3 contains 15 residues. Written as DNA, the CDR3 is TGTGCCAGCAGCCAAGAGTGGGGGCGGCAAGAGACCCAGTACTTC. It encodes CASSQEWGRQETQYF.

The chain is built from TRBV30 and TRBJ1-1; no firm D call. Germline loops: CDR1 GTSNPN, CDR2 SVGIG (reference sequence). The V end lost 3 bases, the J end lost 7 bases, and 15 bases lay between the germline ends. The CDR3 is 13 residues long. The CDR3 DNA is TGTGCCTGGAGCGTTTACGGACCAGGTGAAGCTTTCTTT. The encoded protein is CAWSVYGPGEAFF.

The rearrangement joins TRBV5-1 to TRBJ1-1, with 8 bases lining up with TRBD1. There are 15 residues in the CDR3. V lost 5 bases to trimming and J lost 6 bases; unmatched junction nucleotides: 12. Germline lookup yields CDR1 SGHRS and CDR2 YFSETQ. CDR3 sequence: CASRPETGAQAEAFF. The CDR3, as DNA: TGCGCCAGCAGACCCGAGACAGGGGCTCAGGCTGAAGCTTTCTTT. Filled out from reference TRBV5-1 and TRBJ1-1, the complete variable domain reads KAGVTQTPRYLIKTRGQQVTLSCSPISGHRSVSWYQQTPGQGLQFLFEYFSETQRNKGNFPGRFSGRQFSNSRSEMNVSTLELGDSALYLCASRPETGAQAEAFFGQGTRLTVV.

V gene TRBV5-8 combines with J gene TRBJ2-1, with 11 positions matching TRBD2. The trim removed 3 bases at V and 3 bases at J, leaving 8 bases unmatched. From germline, CDR1 is SGHTS and CDR2 YDEGEE. The CDR3 consists of 17 residues. The DNA of the CDR3 is TGTGCCAGCAGCTCGGGACTAGCGGTCTCCATCTACAATGAGCAGTTCTTC. As protein: CASSSGLAVSIYNEQFF.

The V and J genes are TRBV5-1 and TRBJ2-1; TRBD2 matches at 9 bases. V lost 0 bases, J lost 8 bases, and 6 bases stayed unmatched. The CDR3 loop spans 15 amino acids. The germline gives CDR1 SGHRS, CDR2 YFSETQ. CDR3 coding DNA: TGCGCCAGCAGCTTGGTTGTAGCGGGAGATGATGAGCAGTTCTTC. It translates to CASSLVVAGDDEQFF.

This clone was counted a few times. The chain uses TRBV5-5 and TRBJ1-4; D ambiguous. Per germline, CDR1 SGHKS and CDR2 YYEKEE (reference sequence). Trimming took off 1 base at V and 1 base at J, with 11 bases between the two ends. The CDR3 spans 16 residues. CDR3: CASSLREAETNEKLFF. In DNA form, the CDR3 reads TGTGCCAGCAGCTTGAGGGAAGCGGAAACTAATGAAAAACTGTTTTTT.

This clone was found many times. The CDR3 nucleotides read TGTGCCACCAGCACGGAGGGTGCAACTAATGAAAAACTGTTTTTT. Translated: CATSTEGATNEKLFF. The chain combines TRBV15 with TRBJ1-4; D is unresolved. With 4 bases removed from V and 0 bases from J, the gap between germline ends came to 9 bases. Germline V lookup: CDR1 LNHNV, CDR2 YYDKDF (reference sequence). CDR3 size: 15 residues.

The chain is built from TRBV5-4 and TRBJ2-3; the match to TRBD2 covers 7 bases. Germline V gene lookup returns CDR1 SGHNT and CDR2 YYREEE (reference sequence). The CDR3 has 16 residues. V shed 4 bases and J 0 bases; nucleotides not matched to a gene: 8. The CDR3 is CASSLYLAESTDTQYF. DNA for the CDR3: TGTGCCAGCAGCCTCTATCTAGCGGAAAGCACAGATACGCAGTATTTT.

V gene TRBV9 combines with J gene TRBJ2-1; D remains ambiguous. Trimming shortened V by 3 bases and J by 4 bases, and 11 bases separated the two germline ends. The CDR3 length is 14 residues. Germline V lookup: CDR1 SGDLS, CDR2 YYNGEE. CDR3 residues: CASSAQTQYNEQFF. The DNA of the CDR3 is TGTGCCAGCAGCGCTCAGACCCAGTACAATGAGCAGTTCTTC. Full variable domain (missing parts from reference TRBV9 and TRBJ2-1): DSGVTQTPKHLITATGQRVTLRCSPRSGDLSVYWYQQSLDQGLQFLIQYYNGEERAKGNILERFSAQQFPDLHSELNLSSLELGDSALYFCASSAQTQYNEQFFGPGTRLTVL.

The chain is built from TRBV27 and TRBJ1-1; TRBD1 matches 8 bases. Germline trimming cut 6 bases from V and 7 bases from J; bases unmatched to any gene: 10. The CDR3 extends over 14 amino acids. CDR1 and CDR2 (germline): MNHEY, SMNVEV (reference sequence). This chain's CDR3 is CASSTRQGSGEAFF. CDR3 in DNA: TGTGCCAGCAGCACCAGACAGGGGTCTGGTGAAGCTTTCTTT.

The chain carries TRBV27 and TRBJ2-1; 13 positions match TRBD2. The V segment lost 3 bases and the J segment 5 bases; nucleotides outside the gene matches: 4. CDR3 length equals 16 residues. Germline CDR1 reads MNHEY; CDR2 reads SMNVEV (reference sequence). The CDR3 reads CASSFLLAGGNNEQFF. In DNA form, the CDR3 reads TGTGCCAGCAGTTTTTTACTAGCGGGAGGGAACAATGAGCAGTTCTTC.

This clone was observed a single time. The chain combines TRBV27 with TRBJ2-7, with no clear D. Trimming took off 2 bases at V and 4 bases at J, with 9 bases between the two ends. Germline V gene lookup returns CDR1 MNHEY and CDR2 SMNVEV (reference sequence). The length of the CDR3 is 13 residues. The CDR3 region is CASSLAKAYEQYF. Here the CDR3 DNA reads TGTGCCAGCAGTTTAGCTAAGGCGTACGAGCAGTACTTC.